The table lists the clone carrying this T cell receptor beta chain with many counts. Its antigen is not identified. J gave up 2 bases and V 4 bases, and 3 bases lay outside the gene matches. The CDR3 is made up of 15 amino acids. Attachment of unique molecular identifiers was made to individual cDNA molecules. TCRdb used MiXCR to reprocess the 5' RACE reads, holding one entry per CDR3 protein. The repertoire consists of 45,000 to 60,000 distinct CDR3 sequences, with roughly 8.7% occurring once and the leading ten covering about 3.8%. These data originate in a study of early T cells in non-severe SARS-CoV-2 infection. Background on the study: Chains from this unsorted whole-blood bulk RNA could not be paired. Study-wide findings and caveats: Matching against VDJdb likely underestimated virus-specific expansions, favoring anti-spike CD8.

The chain couples TRBV12-3 or TRBV12-4 to TRBJ2-4, with TRBD1 matching 9 bases. The TCR comes from an adult who was a healthcare worker with PCR-confirmed SARS-CoV-2 infection or an uninfected control (not recorded which). The specimen comprised whole blood, sampled at baseline. The DNA for the CDR3 is TGTGCCAGCAGTTGGGGACAGGGCACCAAAAACATTCAGTACTTC. Residues: CASSWGQGTKNIQYF.